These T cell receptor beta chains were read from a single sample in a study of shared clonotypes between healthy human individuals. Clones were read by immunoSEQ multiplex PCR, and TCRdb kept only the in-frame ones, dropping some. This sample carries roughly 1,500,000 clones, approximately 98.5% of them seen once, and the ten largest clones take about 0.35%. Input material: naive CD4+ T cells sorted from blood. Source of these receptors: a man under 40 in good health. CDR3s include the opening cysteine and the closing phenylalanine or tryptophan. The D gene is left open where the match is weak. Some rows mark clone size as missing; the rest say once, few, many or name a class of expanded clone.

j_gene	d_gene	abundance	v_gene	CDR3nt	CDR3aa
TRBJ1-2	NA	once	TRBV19	TGTGCCAGTAGTATATCAGGGAGTAGTGGCTACACCTTC	CASSISGSSGYTF
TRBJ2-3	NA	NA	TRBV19	TGTGCCAGTAGTTTAAGCCGGGTCGCTACAGATACGCAGTATTTT	CASSLSRVATDTQYF
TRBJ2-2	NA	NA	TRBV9	TGTGCCAGCAGCGTAGTGGCAGCGAACACCGGGGAGCTGTTTTTT	CASSVVAANTGELFF
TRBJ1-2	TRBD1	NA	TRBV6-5	TGTGCCAGCAACTCAGGGGGCGCATATGGCTACACCTTC	CASNSGGAYGYTF
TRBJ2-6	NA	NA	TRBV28	TGTGCCAGCACTGGTGGTCATTCGGCCAACGTCCTGACTTTC	CASTGGHSANVLTF
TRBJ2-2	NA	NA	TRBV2	TGTGCCAGCAATGCTCTAGCGAGAACTAACACCGGGGAGCTGTTTTTT	CASNALARTNTGELFF
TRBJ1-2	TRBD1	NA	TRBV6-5	TGTGCCAGCAGTTACTCCAGACAGGGAAGGTATGGCTACACCTTC	CASSYSRQGRYGYTF
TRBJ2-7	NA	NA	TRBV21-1	TGTGCCAGCAGAAGAAGAGCTAACGGAGCTGCCTACGAGCAGTACTTC	CASRRRANGAAYEQYF
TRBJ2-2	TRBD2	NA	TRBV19	TGTGCCAGCCGGACTAGCATCACCGGGGAGCTGTTTTTT	CASRTSITGELFF
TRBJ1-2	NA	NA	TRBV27	TGTGCCAGCAGTCTCATACAGGGTGGCCCTTCGGGGGACGGCTACACCTTC	CASSLIQGGPSGDGYTF
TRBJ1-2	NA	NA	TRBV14	TGTGCCAGCAGCCAAGGTTACTATGGCTACACCTTC	CASSQGYYGYTF
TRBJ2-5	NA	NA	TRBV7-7	TGTGCTAGCAGCTTGTCTCAGGGGGGAGAGACCCAGTACTTC	CASSLSQGGETQYF
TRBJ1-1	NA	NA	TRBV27	TGTGCCAGCAGTCTACCGGGGAAGAACACTGAAGCTTTCTTT	CASSLPGKNTEAFF
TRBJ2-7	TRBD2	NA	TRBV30	TGTGCCTGGACCTACGGGACTAGCGGGAGGCAGAGGTCCTACGAGCAGTACTTC	CAWTYGTSGRQRSYEQYF
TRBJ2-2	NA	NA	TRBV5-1	TGCGCCAGCAGCGGGGGGTACACCGGGGAGCTGTTTTTT	CASSGGYTGELFF
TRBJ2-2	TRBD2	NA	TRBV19	TGTGCCAGTAGTCAATTAGCGGGAGGCCCCGGGGAGCTGTTTTTT	CASSQLAGGPGELFF
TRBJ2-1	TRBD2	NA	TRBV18	TGTGCCAGCTCACAGTGGACTAGTGGGCGGCATGAGCAGTTCTTC	CASSQWTSGRHEQFF
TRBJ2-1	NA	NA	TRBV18	TGTGCCAGCTCACCAGTCTCCTACAATGAGCAGTTCTTC	CASSPVSYNEQFF
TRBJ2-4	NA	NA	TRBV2	TGTGCCAGCAGCTCCCGGGCCAAAAACATTCAGTACTTC	CASSSRAKNIQYF
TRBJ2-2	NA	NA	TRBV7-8	TGTGCCAGCTCGTCGGTGAGGGTCCTGACCGGGGAGCTGTTTTTT	CASSSVRVLTGELFF
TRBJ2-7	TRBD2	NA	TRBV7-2	TGTGCCAGCAGCTTAGGATCGGGGGGAGGGATATCCTACGAGCAGTACTTC	CASSLGSGGGISYEQYF
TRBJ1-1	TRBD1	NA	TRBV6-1	TGTGCCAGCATAAGGGGGCGAGGTTACACTGAAGCTTTCTTT	CASIRGRGYTEAFF
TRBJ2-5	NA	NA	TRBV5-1	TGCGCCAGCAGCTTGGCCTTGGGCTTAGGGGAGACCCAGTACTTC	CASSLALGLGETQYF
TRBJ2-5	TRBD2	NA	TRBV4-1	TGCGCCAGCAGCCAAACGGGACTAGCGGGGTCAGAGACCCAGTACTTC	CASSQTGLAGSETQYF
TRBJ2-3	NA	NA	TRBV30	TGTGCCTGGAGTGCAGGTACGCAGTATTTT	CAWSAGTQYF
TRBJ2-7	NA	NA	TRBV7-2	TGTGCCAGCAGCTTGGGGCCTAGCTCCTACGAGCAGTACTTC	CASSLGPSSYEQYF
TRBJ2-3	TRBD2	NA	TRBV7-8	TGTGCCGGGGACCAGATAGCGGGAGCCCCAGATACGCAGTATTTT	CAGDQIAGAPDTQYF
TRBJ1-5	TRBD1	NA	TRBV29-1	TGCAGCGTTACCCTCGGGGGGACAGGTGGTTATAGCAATCAGCCCCAGCATTTT	CSVTLGGTGGYSNQPQHF
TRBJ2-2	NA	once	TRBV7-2	TGTGCCAGCAGCACCGGGACGACGAACACCGGGGAGCTGTTTTTT	CASSTGTTNTGELFF
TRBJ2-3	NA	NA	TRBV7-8	TGTGCCAGCAGCTCAAGACAGCCGAGCACAGATACGCAGTATTTT	CASSSRQPSTDTQYF
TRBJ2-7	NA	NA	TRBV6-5	TGTGCCAGCAGTTACGAGGCCAGCCGCCCGTACGAGCAGTACTTC	CASSYEASRPYEQYF
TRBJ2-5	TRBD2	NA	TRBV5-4	TGTGCCAGCAGCCCGATCCCCCCCAGCGGGAGGGGAGGAGAGACCCAGTACTTC	CASSPIPPSGRGGETQYF
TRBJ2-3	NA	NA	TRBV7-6	TGTGCCAGCAGCTTATCTATCGGAATTGGAGATACGCAGTATTTT	CASSLSIGIGDTQYF
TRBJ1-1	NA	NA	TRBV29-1	TGCAGCGTCACCCGGGCCCCAAGGCCCTTGAACACTGAAGCTTTCTTT	CSVTRAPRPLNTEAFF
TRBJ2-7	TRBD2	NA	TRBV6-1	TGTGCCAGCAGTGTCATGACTAGCGCGCCTGGGGAGCAGTACTTC	CASSVMTSAPGEQYF
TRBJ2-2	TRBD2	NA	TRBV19	TGTGCCAGTAGCGCCATAGCGGGCGGGGAGCTGTTTTTT	CASSAIAGGELFF
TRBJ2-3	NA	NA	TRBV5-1	TGCGCCAGCAGCTTGGCTGTTAACACAGATACGCAGTATTTT	CASSLAVNTDTQYF
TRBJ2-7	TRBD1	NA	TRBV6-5	TGTGCCAGCAGTCCGGGACAGAGTCTTCCCTACGAGCAGTACTTC	CASSPGQSLPYEQYF
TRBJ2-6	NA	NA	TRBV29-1	TGCAGCGTTGCAGGAGGTGGGGCCAACGTCCTGACTTTC	CSVAGGGANVLTF
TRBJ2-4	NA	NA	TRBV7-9	TGTGCCAGCAGCCTTCAGGGTCCCAAAAACATTCAGTACTTC	CASSLQGPKNIQYF
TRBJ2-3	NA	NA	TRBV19	TGTGCCAGTAGTATAGGGGGCACAGATACGCAGTATTTT	CASSIGGTDTQYF
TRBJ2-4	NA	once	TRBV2	TGTGCCAGCAGGGGTCAATACAGGGTTCCTAATTGCGTATACTTC	CASRGQYRVPNCVYF
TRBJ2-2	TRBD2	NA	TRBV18	TGTGCCAGCTCCCGGACAGGGTCGACTAGCGGGAGCTGGGCCGGGGAGCTGTTTTTT	CASSRTGSTSGSWAGELFF
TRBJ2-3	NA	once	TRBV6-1	TGTGCCAGCAGTGAAACGGTACGAGGGAGCACAGATACGCAGTATTTT	CASSETVRGSTDTQYF
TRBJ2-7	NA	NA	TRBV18	TGTGCCAGCTCACCACGACAGAACTACGAGCAGTACTTC	CASSPRQNYEQYF
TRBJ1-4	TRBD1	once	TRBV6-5	TGTGCCAGCAGCAGACAGGGCAGGGTGATAGAAAAACTGTTTTTT	CASSRQGRVIEKLFF
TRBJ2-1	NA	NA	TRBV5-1	TGCGCCAGCAGCCGGGACCCGAGCTCCTACAATGAGCAGTTCTTC	CASSRDPSSYNEQFF
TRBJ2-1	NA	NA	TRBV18	TGTGCCAGCTCACCACCTAGCGGTTCCTACAATGAGCAGTTCTTC	CASSPPSGSYNEQFF
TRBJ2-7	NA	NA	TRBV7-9	TGTGCCAGCAGTTGGAGCAACTCTGGTGAGCAGTACTTC	CASSWSNSGEQYF
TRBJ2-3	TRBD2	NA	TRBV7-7	TGTGCCACGTGGAAGCGGGAGTTTGCAGATACGCAGTATTTT	CATWKREFADTQYF
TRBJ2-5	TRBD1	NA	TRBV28	TGTGCCAGCAGTTTAAAGGACAGGCATTACCAAGAGACCCAGTACTTC	CASSLKDRHYQETQYF
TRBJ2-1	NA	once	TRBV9	TGTGCCAGCAGCAAAGACACAGGGAGTTCCTACAATGAGCAGTTCTTC	CASSKDTGSSYNEQFF
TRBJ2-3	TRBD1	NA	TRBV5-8	TGTGCCAGCAGCTCATACAGGGGCATAGTTTTCGGCACCACGTATACGCAGTATTTT	CASSSYRGIVFGTTYTQYF